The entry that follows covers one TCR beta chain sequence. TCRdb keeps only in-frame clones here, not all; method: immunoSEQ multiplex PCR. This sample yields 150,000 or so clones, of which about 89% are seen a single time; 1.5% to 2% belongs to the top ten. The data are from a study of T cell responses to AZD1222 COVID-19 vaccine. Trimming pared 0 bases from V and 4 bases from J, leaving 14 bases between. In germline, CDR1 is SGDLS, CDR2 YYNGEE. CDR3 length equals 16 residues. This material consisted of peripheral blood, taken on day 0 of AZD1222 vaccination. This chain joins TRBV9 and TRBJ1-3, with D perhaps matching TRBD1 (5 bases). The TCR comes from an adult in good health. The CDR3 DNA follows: TGTGCCAGCAGCGTAGCCCCTGACTGGGGGGGAAACACCATATATTTT. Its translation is CASSVAPDWGGNTIYF.